These 23 T cell receptor beta chains share one sample of origin, sequenced in a study of breast tumors, draining lymph nodes, adjacent tissues. TCRdb re-called the multiplex PCR reads with MiXCR, one entry per CDR3 protein. Of more than 50,000 distinct CDR3 sequences listed, around 45% were seen once; the top ten hold roughly 10%. The sample consisted of breast tumor tissue. The receptor set was obtained from a female donor with breast cancer. Some clones in this sample may be carry-over from other donors' samples.

This clonotype showed up many times. V and J are TRBV24-1 and TRBJ2-2, with TRBD2 matching 7 bases. The J segment lost 6 bases and the V segment lost 4 bases, leaving 10 bases of the junction unmatched. CDR1 and CDR2 from the germline V gene are KGHDR and SFDVKD. There are 16 residues in the CDR3. The CDR3 DNA sequence: TGTGCCACCAGTGACCGCAGTAGCGGGTGGGCCGGGGAGCTGTTTTTT. The encoded protein is CATSDRSSGWAGELFF.

This clonotype was picked up many times. V usage is TRBV5-8 and J usage is TRBJ2-5; 13 bases match TRBD2. In germline, CDR1 is SGHTS, CDR2 YDEGEE. The CDR3 is made up of 15 amino acids. The V segment lost 4 bases and the J segment 4 bases; nucleotides outside the gene matches: 4. Here the CDR3 DNA reads TGTGCCAGCAGCCCTGGACTAGCGGGGGTAGAGACCCAGTACTTC. Translating it yields CASSPGLAGVETQYF.

This clonotype turned up a few times. Possible read error: a much larger clone is one base away. The chain has TRBV20-1 and TRBJ2-7; 9 positions match TRBD1. The CDR3 is made up of 13 amino acids. Germline V lookup: CDR1 DFQATT, CDR2 SNEGSKA (reference sequence). CDR3 DNA sequence: TGCAGCACGGACAGGGGAATCTCCTACGCGCAGTACTTC. Residues: CSTDRGISYAQYF.

About this clonotype: No conserved phenylalanine or tryptophan ends this CDR3, so it is likely a read error. No DNA is shown, since the ends of the CDR3 on it are uncertain; the CDR3 is the one TCRdb lists. The CDR3 reads CASSLVAGV. The chain combines TRBV7-8 with TRBJ2-2; the table's D call of TRBD2 was not tested on the DNA. The CDR3 is 9 residues long, counting both termini. Per germline, CDR1 SGHVS and CDR2 FQNEAQ.

This chain connects TRBV6-1 to TRBJ1-6; D remains ambiguous. The germline V gene encodes CDR1 MNHNS and CDR2 SASEGT. The CDR3 is 17 amino acids. V was shortened by 3 bases and J by 0 bases, with 12 bases between the two germline ends. DNA for the CDR3: TGTGCCAGCAGTGAGCCTCTCAGGAGCTCCTATAATTCACCCCTCCACTTT. Translation gives CASSEPLRSSYNSPLHF.

Only one count was recorded for this clonotype. The chain links TRBV20-1 to TRBJ2-6; 8 bases match TRBD1. This CDR3 spans 15 amino acids. Per germline, CDR1 DFQATT and CDR2 SNEGSKA (reference sequence). The J segment lost 2 bases and the V segment lost 6 bases, leaving 6 bases of the junction unmatched. The CDR3 is CSATDRGTGANVLTF. CDR3 coding DNA: TGCAGTGCAACAGACAGGGGCACTGGGGCCAACGTCCTGACTTTC.

This clonotype was seen repeatedly, ten times or more. V gene TRBV20-1 combines with J gene TRBJ2-7; the D gene is possibly TRBD2 (6 bases). V was shortened by 2 bases and J by 0 bases, with 17 bases between the two germline ends. The CDR3 runs to 16 residues. Germline V gene data show CDR1 as DFQATT and CDR2 as SNEGSKA (reference sequence). CDR3 residues: CSARNPGRGVSYEQYF. In nucleotides, the CDR3 is TGCAGTGCTAGAAACCCGGGGCGGGGAGTCTCCTACGAGCAGTACTTC.

This clonotype was counted at least ten times. The CDR3 region is CASRDSRLYGYTF. The CDR3 DNA follows: TGTGCCAGTCGGGACAGCAGGCTCTATGGCTACACCTTC. The chain combines TRBV19 with TRBJ1-2, with 7 bases fitting TRBD1. Germline V gives CDR1 LNHDA, CDR2 SQIVND (reference sequence). The CDR3 sequence is 13 residues long. V shed 8 bases and J 4 bases; nucleotides not matched to a gene: 7.

As concerns this clonotype: One base away lies a much larger clone, so this may be a sequencing read error. For the CDR3, the DNA is TGTGCCAGCAGTCCCTACGGACTAAAAGAGACCCAGTACTTC. Amino acid sequence: CASSPYGLKETQYF. This rearrangement joins TRBV6-2 or TRBV6-3 to TRBJ2-5; possibly TRBD2 for D (6 bases). V lost 5 bases and J lost 3, with 13 bases in between. The V gene's germline CDR1 is MNHEY and CDR2 SVGEGT. This CDR3 has 14 amino acids.

In this sample, this clonotype turned up once. At one of its ends the junction is not consistent with the germline gene, which may arise from a read error. The chain uses TRBV20-1 and TRBJ2-5; tentatively, D is TRBD2 (6 bases). The germline V gene encodes CDR1 DFQATT and CDR2 SNEGSKA (reference sequence). The CDR3 length is 17 residues. In DNA form, the CDR3 reads TGCAGTGCTAGAAGGCGTTGGGAGGCGAACGAAGAAGAGGCCCAGTACTTC. Its protein is CSARRRWEANEEEAQYF.

The rearrangement uses TRBV9 and TRBJ1-3; unclear D gene. This CDR3 contains 16 residues. With 0 bases removed from V and 11 bases from J, the gap between germline ends came to 21 bases. Germline CDR1 and CDR2: SGDLS and YYNGEE. CDR3 sequence: CASSVGHASSGNAIYF. The CDR3 coding sequence is TGTGCCAGCAGCGTAGGGCATGCGAGCTCTGGGAACGCCATATATTTT.

The chain carries TRBV30 and TRBJ1-1, with D perhaps TRBD1 (5 bases). The CDR3 sequence is 14 residues long. CDR1 is GTSNPN and CDR2 is SVGIG in the germline V gene (reference sequence). V was pared by 2 bases and J by 8 bases, with 18 bases between. CDR3 in DNA: TGTGCCTGGAGTACCCGGCGGGGGTCTGCGGAAGCTTTCTTT. This encodes CAWSTRRGSAEAFF.

This clonotype was detected ten times or more. V usage is TRBV9 and J usage is TRBJ2-5; 9 bases align to TRBD1. CDR3 length: 16 residues. The J segment lost 2 bases and the V segment lost 0 bases, leaving 5 bases of the junction unmatched. Germline V CDR1 and CDR2: SGDLS, YYNGEE. CDR3 amino acids: CASSVVGQGPQETQYF. The CDR3 DNA follows: TGTGCCAGCAGCGTAGTGGGACAGGGACCGCAAGAGACCCAGTACTTC.

There are a few counts of this clonotype. The rearrangement uses TRBV14 and TRBJ1-1; D uncertain. This CDR3 region has 15 residues. Trimming removed 1 base from V and 3 bases from J, with 12 bases in between. Germline V lookup: CDR1 SGHDN, CDR2 FVKESK. DNA of the CDR3: TGTGCCAGCAGCCAAGTTCGGCGGATGGACACTGAAGCTTTCTTT. Translating gives CASSQVRRMDTEAFF.

There are many counts of this clonotype. J is TRBJ2-1 and V is TRBV6-5; the match to TRBD2 covers 8 bases. V was clipped by 4 bases and J by 5 bases; unmatched bases: 4. CDR1 is MNHEY and CDR2 is SVGAGI in the germline V gene. The CDR3 has 14 residues. CDR3 sequence: CASSFGGRHNEQFF. CDR3 DNA sequence: TGTGCCAGCAGTTTTGGCGGGAGGCACAATGAGCAGTTCTTC.

This clonotype has at least ten counts. The chain links TRBV20-1 to TRBJ1-2; TRBD1 agrees at 9 bases. With 1 base clipped from V and 4 bases from J, the junction kept 7 bases outside the gene matches. Germline values: CDR1 DFQATT, CDR2 SNEGSKA (reference sequence). The CDR3 runs 15 residues. The CDR3 coding sequence is TGCAGTGCTAGAGGGGACAGGGTCTTTAGCTATGGCTACACCTTC. This encodes CSARGDRVFSYGYTF.

V gene TRBV5-1 combines with J gene TRBJ2-1; D might be TRBD1 (5 bases). Germline V CDR1 and CDR2: SGHRS, YFSETQ. This CDR3 comprises 15 residues. Trimming pared 1 base from V and 10 bases from J, leaving 18 bases between. CDR3 bases: TGCGCCAGCAGCTTGACACCAGGGATGCACTACGAGCAGTTCTTC. Its protein product is CASSLTPGMHYEQFF.

There are many counts of this clonotype. The V call is TRBV29-1, the J call TRBJ2-1; D assignment may be TRBD1 or TRBD2 (5 bases each). The CDR3 contains 12 residues. With 7 bases removed from V and 3 bases from J, the gap between germline ends came to 10 bases. Per the germline V gene, CDR1 is SQVTM and CDR2 is ANQGSEA. Here the CDR3 DNA reads TGCAGCGCGAGGGACCACTACAATGAGCAGTTCTTC. It encodes CSARDHYNEQFF.

The gene calls are TRBV19 and TRBJ2-3, with unresolved D. There are 14 residues in the CDR3. The germline gives CDR1 LNHDA, CDR2 SQIVND (reference sequence). Trimming took off 5 bases at V and 0 bases at J, with 9 bases between the two ends. CDR3 protein: CASSVTDSTDTQYF. The DNA of the CDR3 is TGTGCCAGTAGTGTAACGGACAGCACAGATACGCAGTATTTT.

This clonotype was observed many times. The CDR3 bases are TGTGCCAGCACCTTCCCCAGGGCCAACGTCCTGACTTTC. Its translation is CASTFPRANVLTF. The rearrangement uses TRBV7-6 and TRBJ2-6; no firm D call. The germline V and J ends were trimmed by 7 bases and 5 bases, with 9 bases remaining between them. The CDR3 runs to 13 residues. In germline, CDR1 is SGHVS, CDR2 FNYEAQ.

This clonotype was picked up one time. The chain links TRBV20-1 to TRBJ2-1; 10 nucleotides align to TRBD2. Germline assignment: CDR1 DFQATT and CDR2 SNEGSKA (reference sequence). J lost 7 bases, V lost 3 bases, and 9 bases had no gene match. CDR3 length: 15 residues. The CDR3 protein is CSARKELAGRNEQFF. In DNA form, the CDR3 reads TGCAGTGCTAGGAAAGAACTAGCGGGGAGGAATGAGCAGTTCTTC.

This clonotype was counted many times. A read error is possible here, since a much larger clone lies one base away. This chain uses TRBV6-6 with TRBJ2-1; the D gene is possibly TRBD1 (6 bases). The CDR3 has 15 amino acids. Germline CDR1 and CDR2: MNHNY and SVGAGI (reference sequence). Trimming took 6 bases from V and 4 from J, leaving 16 bases between them. CDR3 in DNA: TGTGCCAGCAGGCAACCAGGGGAGAGGTACAATGAGCAGTTCTTC. Translation: CASRQPGERYNEQFF.

The table lists this clonotype with a count of one. V gene TRBV7-3 combines with J gene TRBJ1-5; D is perhaps TRBD1 (6 bases). Per germline, CDR1 SGHTA and CDR2 FQGTGA. This CDR3 comprises 14 residues. Trimming stripped 8 bases from V and 7 bases from J, with 18 bases between. The CDR3 is CASLLQGGEQPQHF. The CDR3, as DNA: TGTGCCAGCCTCCTACAGGGTGGCGAGCAGCCCCAGCATTTT.